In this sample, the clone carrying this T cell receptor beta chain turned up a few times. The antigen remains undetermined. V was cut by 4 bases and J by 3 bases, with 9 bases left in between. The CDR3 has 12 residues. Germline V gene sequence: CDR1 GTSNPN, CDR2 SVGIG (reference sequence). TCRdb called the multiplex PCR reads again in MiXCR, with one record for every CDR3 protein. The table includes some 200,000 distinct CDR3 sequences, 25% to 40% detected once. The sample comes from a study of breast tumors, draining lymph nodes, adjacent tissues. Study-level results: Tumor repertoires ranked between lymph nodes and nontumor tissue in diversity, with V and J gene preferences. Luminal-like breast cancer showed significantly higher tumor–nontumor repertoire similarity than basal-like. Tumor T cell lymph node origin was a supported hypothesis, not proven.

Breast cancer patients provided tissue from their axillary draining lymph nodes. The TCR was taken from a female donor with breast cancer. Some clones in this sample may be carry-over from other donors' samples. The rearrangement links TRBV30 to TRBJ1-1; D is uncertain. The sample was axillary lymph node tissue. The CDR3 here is CAWKRVDTEAFF. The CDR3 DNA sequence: TGTGCCTGGAAGAGGGTGGACACTGAAGCTTTCTTT.